Listed below are T cell receptor beta chains from one sample, sequenced in a study of CD8+CD57+ T cells in acquired aplastic anemia. TCRdb re-analysed the reads in MiXCR, keeping a single row per CDR3 protein. Of about 240,000 distinct CDR3 sequences in the sample, around half were seen once. Sequenced sample: sorted CD4+, CD8+, or CD8+CD57+ T cells (not recorded which) from PBMCs. Source of these receptors: a human donor with aplastic anemia. Both conserved end residues are part of each CDR3. Each record gives: J gene, clone size, D gene, V gene, CDR3 protein, CDR3 DNA. D genes are given only for firm matches. Some rows have no size entry. The others give once, few or many, or a class for an expanded clone.

>TRBJ1-5|-|-|TRBV10-3
CAISEGQANQPQHF
TGTGCCATCAGTGAGGGGCAGGCCAATCAGCCCCAGCATTTT
>TRBJ1-1|many|TRBD1|TRBV9
CASSVDRGTEAFF
TGTGCCAGCAGCGTGGACAGGGGAACTGAAGCTTTCTTT
>TRBJ1-1|many|-|TRBV29-1
CSVADIKEVGNTEAFF
TGCAGCGTTGCGGACATTAAAGAGGTGGGGAACACTGAAGCTTTCTTT
>TRBJ2-3|-|TRBD1|TRBV29-1
CSVAGQENSTDTQYF
TGCAGCGTTGCCGGACAGGAAAATAGCACAGATACGCAGTACTTT
>TRBJ1-1|-|-|TRBV9
CASSGGGGGKTEAFF
TGTGCCAGCAGCGGGGGGGGCGGGGGAAAAACTGAAGCTTTCTTT
>TRBJ1-1|many|-|TRBV4-1
CASSQEVPRDREAFF
TGCGCCAGCAGCCAAGAAGTCCCGCGGGACCGCGAGGCTTTCTTT
>TRBJ2-1|many|-|TRBV15
CATSRKSGTYNEQFF
TGTGCCACCAGCAGAAAGTCAGGGACCTACAATGAGCAGTTCTTC
>TRBJ2-3|many|-|TRBV11-2
CASSEDLAGPRDTQYF
TGTGCCAGCAGCGAAGATCTAGCAGGCCCACGAGATACGCAGTATTTT
>TRBJ2-3|-|-|TRBV15
CATSRVGGRTDTQYF
TGTGCCACCAGCAGAGTGGGGGGCCGCACAGATACGCAGTATTTT
>TRBJ2-1|-|TRBD2|TRBV6-5
CASSYSSGRESYNEQFF
TGTGCCAGCAGTTACTCGAGCGGGAGGGAGTCCTACAATGAGCAGTTCTTC
>TRBJ1-2|-|-|TRBV10-2
CASSESTANYGYTF
TGCGCCAGCAGTGAGTCGACAGCAAACTATGGCTACACCTTC
>TRBJ2-1|-|-|TRBV11-3
CASSFRQFF
TGTGCCAGCAGCTTCAGGCAGTTCTTC
>TRBJ1-4|-|-|TRBV30
CACHVKPRWKLFF
TGTGCCTGCCATGTCAAACCTCGATGGAAACTGTTTTTT
>TRBJ2-1|few|TRBD2|TRBV20-1
CSARTSTSGDEQFF
TGCAGTGCTAGAACTTCGACTAGCGGGGACGAGCAGTTCTTC
>TRBJ1-1|-|-|TRBV12-3/TRBV12-4
CASSLHPMNTEAFF
TGTGCCAGCAGTCTCCACCCCATGAACACTGAAGCTTTCTTT
>TRBJ1-5|-|-|TRBV12-3/TRBV12-4
CASSWGGSQVF
TGTGCCAGCAGTTGGGGAGGGTCCCAGGTTTTT
>TRBJ2-7|-|-|TRBV5-1
CASSLEVGGAKYEQYF
TGCGCCAGCAGCTTGGAAGTTGGGGGGGCGAAGTACGAGCAGTACTTC
>TRBJ1-2|many|-|TRBV29-1
CSVDEAANYGYTF
TGCAGCGTAGATGAGGCGGCTAACTATGGCTACACCTTC
>TRBJ2-3|many|TRBD2|TRBV10-3
CAIGTPGLADTDTQYF
TGTGCCATCGGGACCCCGGGACTAGCGGATACAGATACGCAGTATTTT
>TRBJ1-1|-|TRBD1|TRBV19
CASSVDRGWPEAFF
TGTGCCAGTAGTGTTGACAGGGGGTGGCCTGAAGCTTTCTTT
>TRBJ1-1|many|-|TRBV9
CASSLGRENTEAFF
TGTGCCAGCAGCTTGGGCAGGGAGAACACTGAAGCTTTCTTT
>TRBJ2-7|many|-|TRBV19
CASSLTGAYEQYF
TGTGCCAGTAGTCTTACCGGCGCCTACGAGCAGTACTTC
>TRBJ2-1|few|-|TRBV19
CASSISGAFNEQFF
TGTGCCAGTAGTATATCGGGGGCGTTCAATGAGCAGTTCTTC
>TRBJ2-7|many|TRBD2|TRBV7-9
CASSSGGGEQYF
TGTGCCAGCAGCTCGGGGGGGGGCGAGCAGTACTTC
>TRBJ2-7|-|TRBD2|TRBV20-1
CSARVAGLAGRRNGFYEQYF
TGCAGTGCTAGAGTGGCAGGACTAGCGGGGAGACGGAACGGCTTCTACGAGCAGTACTTC
>TRBJ2-2|-|TRBD1|TRBV14
CASSYSRTGKDTGELFF
TGTGCCAGCAGTTACTCTCGGACAGGGAAGGACACCGGGGAGCTGTTTTTT
>TRBJ2-7|-|-|TRBV6-5
CASSYGRAPDYEQYF
TGTGCCAGCAGTTATGGCAGAGCGCCAGACTACGAGCAGTACTTC
>TRBJ2-7|many|TRBD1|TRBV20-1
CSARTGGALPYEQYF
TGCAGTGCTAGAACAGGGGGCGCACTACCCTACGAGCAGTACTTC
>TRBJ2-3|-|-|TRBV24-1
CATRGPFTDTQYF
TGTGCCACCAGAGGACCTTTCACAGATACGCAGTATTTT
>TRBJ2-7|-|TRBD2|TRBV20-1
CSARDSRLAGLDEQYF
TGCAGTGCTAGAGATTCGAGACTAGCGGGACTCGACGAGCAGTACTTC
>TRBJ1-1|many|TRBD1|TRBV5-1
CASSLIGTGTMNTEAFF
TGCGCCAGCAGCTTGATTGGGACAGGGACTATGAACACTGAAGCTTTCTTT
>TRBJ2-5|-|-|TRBV7-3
CASSSGAGETQYF
TGTGCCAGCAGCTCGGGGGCGGGGGAGACCCAGTACTTC
>TRBJ1-5|few|-|TRBV28
CASSFEGYNQPQHF
TGTGCCAGCAGTTTTGAGGGGTATAATCAGCCCCAGCATTTT
>TRBJ2-2|many|TRBD1|TRBV12-3/TRBV12-4
CASTPSTGVTGELFF
TGTGCCAGCACCCCTTCGACAGGGGTAACCGGGGAGCTGTTTTTT
>TRBJ1-3|many|-|TRBV10-3
CAISDSAGRGNTIYF
TGTGCCATCAGTGACAGCGCTGGGCGGGGAAACACCATATATTTT
>TRBJ1-1|many|-|TRBV25-1
CASTPLRGTEAFF
TGTGCCAGCACTCCACTCAGGGGCACTGAAGCTTTCTTT
>TRBJ1-3|-|-|TRBV7-9
CSSSPPTGGGNTIYF
TGTTCCAGCAGCCCCCCGACAGGTGGAGGAAACACCATATATTTT
>TRBJ2-7|-|-|TRBV20-1
CSASLNGREQYF
TGCAGTGCTAGTTTGAACGGGCGCGAGCAGTACTTC
>TRBJ1-6|-|TRBD1|TRBV10-3
CAISERDRAVDNSPLHF
TGTGCCATCAGTGAAAGGGACAGAGCGGTCGATAATTCACCCCTCCACTTT
>TRBJ2-1|many|TRBD2|TRBV6-1
CASSDSSGRVSEEQFF
TGTGCCAGCAGTGACAGTAGCGGGAGGGTCTCGGAGGAGCAGTTCTTC
>TRBJ2-5|-|TRBD1|TRBV2
CASSGGAGGQSTVEETQYF
TGTGCCAGCAGTGGGGGAGCAGGGGGCCAGAGTACGGTGGAAGAGACCCAGTACTTC
>TRBJ1-1|-|-|TRBV7-2
CASSFPAVSEAFF
TGTGCCAGCAGCTTCCCAGCAGTCTCTGAAGCTTTCTTT
>TRBJ2-1|once|TRBD2|TRBV15
CATSRLAGNNEQFF
TGTGCCACCAGCAGATTAGCGGGAAACAATGAGCAGTTCTTC
>TRBJ1-5|few|-|TRBV6-6
CASSYSNTDWGFRNQPQHF
TGTGCCAGCAGTTACTCGAACACCGATTGGGGGTTCCGCAATCAGCCCCAGCATTTT
>TRBJ1-2|-|-|TRBV24-1
CATSDGPTGDYGYTF
TGTGCCACCAGTGACGGGCCGACGGGGGACTATGGCTACACCTTC
>TRBJ1-2|few|-|TRBV7-2
CASSLGEGSGYGYTF
TGTGCCAGCAGCTTAGGGGAGGGTTCGGGATATGGCTACACCTTC
>TRBJ2-7|once|-|TRBV15
CATRGEQYF
TGTGCCACTAGAGGGGAGCAGTACTTC
>TRBJ1-5|many|-|TRBV7-9
CASSLVGGSNQPQHF
TGTGCCAGCAGCTTAGTAGGCGGCAGCAATCAGCCCCAGCATTTT
>TRBJ1-4|many|-|TRBV19
CASSTEQLTTNEKLFF
TGTGCCAGTAGTACTGAACAGTTGACTACTAATGAAAAACTGTTTTTT